This T cell receptor (beta chain) was retrieved from a study of T cell responses to AZD1222 COVID-19 vaccine. TCRdb's table, derived via immunoSEQ multiplex PCR, lists solely in-frame clones and lacks some. The table lists about 150,000 clones, 90% to 95% of them singletons. Whole-study results and caveats: Clonal diversity was possibly underestimated, and the donors were mostly white British, with more females.

This CDR3 has 17 amino acids. CDR1 and CDR2 (germline): MGHRA, YSYEKL. V shed 0 bases, J shed 6 bases, and the junction held 10 bases outside the gene matches. For this clone: The antigen remains unidentified.

The chain uses TRBV4-1 and TRBJ2-1; the match to TRBD2 covers 8 bases. Sample: peripheral blood, taken on day 0 of AZD1222 vaccination. The receptor was isolated from an adult in good health. CDR3 residues: CASSQERGTSSVNEQFF. In nucleotides, the CDR3 is TGCGCCAGCAGCCAAGAACGAGGGACTAGTTCTGTCAATGAGCAGTTCTTC.